The rows below give T cell receptor beta chains drawn from one sample of a study of blood T cell repertoires in COVID-19. Sequencing used immunoSEQ multiplex PCR; TCRdb keeps in-frame clones, though not all of them. The sample yields roughly 320,000 clones, 85% to 90% seen once. Sequenced: peripheral blood. The receptor source for this set is a woman in her 50s with COVID-19, enrolled during active disease. Both conserved end residues are part of each CDR3. A D gene is named only where the DNA matches it firmly. Expanded clones are given a class, and other clones once, few, many or no size at all.

TRBV19	TRBJ1-5	NA	NA	TGTGCCAGTAGTATAGGTCCATCGGGTGAGCCCCAGCATTTT	CASSIGPSGEPQHF
TRBV18	TRBJ2-1	TRBD2	once	TGTGCCAGCTCACCGGCGGGAGGAGGCGGGGAGCAGTTCTTC	CASSPAGGGGEQFF
TRBV19	TRBJ2-5	TRBD2	NA	TGTGCCAGTAATGGACTAGCGGCAAACCAAGAGACCCAGTACTTC	CASNGLAANQETQYF
TRBV19	TRBJ1-1	NA	NA	TGTGCCAGTATGCGAGGCGGGATCATGAACACTGAAGCTTTCTTT	CASMRGGIMNTEAFF
TRBV5-1	TRBJ2-7	NA	NA	TGCGCCAGCAGCTTGGGCTACCCATACGAGCAGTACTTC	CASSLGYPYEQYF
TRBV30	TRBJ1-5	TRBD1	NA	TGTGCCTGGAGCTTCGGGACAGGGGGCTTGCAGCCCCAGCATTTT	CAWSFGTGGLQPQHF
TRBV27	TRBJ1-2	TRBD1	few	TGTGCCAGCCGCCGGGGACAGGGGGCCGAAGGCTACACCTTC	CASRRGQGAEGYTF
TRBV12-3/TRBV12-4	TRBJ1-2	NA	NA	TGTGCCAGCACCTACGGCAGGGGCTATGGCTACACCTTC	CASTYGRGYGYTF
TRBV29-1	TRBJ1-1	TRBD1	NA	TGCAGCGTCGCCGCGGACAGGGTGCATTCTGAAGCTTTCTTT	CSVAADRVHSEAFF
TRBV19	TRBJ1-6	NA	NA	TGTGCCAGTAAGATGAGCTCCTATAATTCACCCCTCCACTTT	CASKMSSYNSPLHF
TRBV3-1/TRBV3-2	TRBJ1-2	NA	once	TGTGCCAGCAGCCAAGCGCGGGTTGGCTATGGCTACACCTTC	CASSQARVGYGYTF
TRBV12-3/TRBV12-4	TRBJ2-1	NA	NA	TGTGCCAGCAGTCGTCTCGAGGTTCGGAGGTTCTTC	CASSRLEVRRFF
TRBV5-1	TRBJ1-1	NA	few	TGCGCCAGCAGCTTGGGGGCAGGGCTCTCGAGCACTGAAGCTTTCTTT	CASSLGAGLSSTEAFF
TRBV24-1	TRBJ1-5	TRBD1	NA	TGTGCCACCAGTCAACAGGGGGGCAGCAATCAGCCCCAGCATTTT	CATSQQGGSNQPQHF
TRBV6-5	TRBJ2-3	TRBD1	NA	TGTGCCAGCAGTTACGCGGGACAGGGGGCCTCAGATACGCAGTATTTT	CASSYAGQGASDTQYF
TRBV9	TRBJ2-5	TRBD2	NA	TGTGCCAGCAGCTCGGTCCGCGGGAGGGGAGGAAGTAGGCAAGAGACCCAGTACTTC	CASSSVRGRGGSRQETQYF
TRBV21-1	TRBJ2-2	NA	once	TGTGCCAGCAGCAAACCTCCCCGGGACTACATCAGATTGGCGAACACCGGGGAGCTGTTTTTT	CASSKPPRDYIRLANTGELFF
TRBV6-5	TRBJ1-2	NA	NA	TGTGCCAGCGGATCTGCTGGGGACAAATTATATGGCTACACCTTC	CASGSAGDKLYGYTF
TRBV18	TRBJ2-2	TRBD2	NA	TGTGCCAGCTCACCACCAGGACTAGCGGGAGCGGGCACCGGGGAGCTGTTTTTT	CASSPPGLAGAGTGELFF
TRBV4-1	TRBJ1-5	TRBD1	NA	TGCGCCAGCAGCCAAGCCCCGGGACAGGGAGATCAGCCCCAGCATTTT	CASSQAPGQGDQPQHF
TRBV4-1	TRBJ1-4	TRBD1	NA	TGCGCCAGCAGCCAAGGAACAGGGGCCCCAAATGAAAAACTGTTTTTT	CASSQGTGAPNEKLFF
TRBV14	TRBJ1-1	TRBD1	NA	TGTGCCAGCAGCCGGGACAGGGGGTACACTGAAGCTTTCTTT	CASSRDRGYTEAFF
TRBV7-9	TRBJ1-2	NA	NA	TGTGCCAGCAGGGCTCCTGAACTAGTAAACTATGGCTACACCTTC	CASRAPELVNYGYTF
TRBV6-5	TRBJ2-7	TRBD1	NA	TGTGCCAGCAGTTACTCAGGGGGACAGGGTCCCTACGAGCAGTACTTC	CASSYSGGQGPYEQYF
TRBV27	TRBJ1-1	NA	NA	TGTGCCAGCAGTTTATCCTGGCAGTTCGAAGCTTTCTTT	CASSLSWQFEAFF